These 2 T cell receptor beta chains originate from one sample sequenced in a study of T cell changes during pregnancy in multiple sclerosis. Method: immunoSEQ multiplex PCR; TCRdb's copy keeps in-frame clones and lacks some. The sample contains more than 45,000 clones, about 90% of which appear only once. Sequenced material: CD4+ T cells from peripheral blood mononuclear cells, taken after pregnancy. Receptor source: a female donor with multiple sclerosis, enrolled in a pregnancy study.

The V and J genes are TRBV6-6 and TRBJ1-1; D might be TRBD1 (5 bases). Looked up from germline, CDR1 is MNHNY and CDR2 is SVGAGI (reference sequence). The V and J ends lost 7 bases and 11 bases respectively, with 23 bases between them. The CDR3 has 14 residues. The CDR3: CASTSNGIRVRAFF. CDR3 sequence (DNA): TGTGCCAGCACCTCAAACGGAATCAGGGTTAGGGCTTTCTTT.

V gene TRBV18 combines with J gene TRBJ1-1; no definite D call. CDR3 length: 14 residues. The germline V gene encodes CDR1 KGHSH and CDR2 LQKENI. Trimming removed 2 bases from V and 5 bases from J, with 12 bases in between. DNA of the CDR3: TGTGCCAGCTCACCATTGAACCCGGGTACTGAAGCTTTCTTT. Residues: CASSPLNPGTEAFF.